The sequence of this TCR beta chain was determined in a study of blood T cell repertoires in COVID-19. Study-level background: Both acute and convalescent COVID-19 samples were obtained from the United States, Italy and Spain. PBMCs, B-cell-depleted T cells, or T cells were the source of the cDNA or gDNA that made up the material.

Original methodology: How many nucleated cells were present was estimated from reference gene primer amplification. Measured with immunoSEQ multiplex PCR; TCRdb has only the in-frame clones, and not every one. V, J and clone size were drawn from that table, and D and trimming were deduced from the DNA. The sample consists of about 340,000 clones, around four fifths of them appearing once. This CDR3 is 14 amino acids long. Deletions cut 1 base from V and 5 bases from J, with 8 bases between. Germline V CDR1 and CDR2: SGHVS, FQNEAQ. The V and J genes are TRBV7-8 and TRBJ2-2, with D hard to call. The material sequenced was peripheral blood. The clonotype was recovered from a man aged 25-40 years with active or convalescent COVID-19. This CDR3 reads CASSLGQQTGELFF. The CDR3 region has the DNA TGTGCCAGCAGCTTAGGACAACAAACCGGGGAGCTGTTTTTT. The full variable domain, its missing parts supplied by reference TRBV7-8 and TRBJ2-2, is GAGVSQSPRYKVAKRGQDVALRCDPISGHVSLFWYQQALGQGPEFLTYFQNEAQLDKSGLPSDRFFAERPEGSVSTLKIQRTQQEDSAVYLCASSLGQQTGELFFGEGSRLTVL.